This TCR beta chain was found in a study of PD-L1 blockade in urothelial cancer (dated by TCRdb to about 2017). In terms of the full investigation: Therapy was started in about 2014 for all patients, and atezolizumab 1,200 mg was administered intravenously every 3 weeks. An ECOG performance status of 0 or 1 was recorded for the patients, and 0 to 3 prior chemotherapy regimens had been received by the patients. About 90% of the roughly 29 patients were males with bladder-origin urothelial cancer, and about 60% of the 29 reported a prior smoking history. Blood samples yielded a median of around 130,000 T cells and more than 75,000 unique TCRs, with median clonality approximately 0.08. Whole exome sequencing and RNA sequencing of pretreatment tumors were performed alongside TCR sequencing in the same patients. The study was an exploratory multi-omic analysis of somatic, immune and clinical correlates of response to PD-L1 blockade with atezolizumab in urothelial cancer. Blood samples were analyzed at two time points: 3 weeks after treatment start (second dose) and 6 weeks after treatment start. Pretreatment tumor samples, along with matched peripheral blood serially collected before and after atezolizumab treatment, were subjected to TCR sequencing. Pretreatment blood TCR-seq was available for twenty-nine patients, at least one posttreatment blood collection was obtained for 25 or so patients, and tumor TCR-seq was available for 25 or so patients. Durable clinical benefit was defined as progression-free survival longer than 6 months, and TCR features were also tested against progression-free and overall survival. Durable clinical benefit was achieved by nine patients and was not achieved by 20 patients. Broad study findings and their caveats: Patients with durable benefit showed greater expansion of tumor-associated TCR clones in peripheral blood 3 weeks after starting treatment (n ≈ 23, p = 0.022). A pretreatment peripheral blood TCR clonality below the median was linked to improved progression-free and overall survival. Small sample size (n ≈ 30) and many exploratory analyses mean the results are intended to be hypothesis-generating.

Synthetic TCR analog templates were spiked into each PCR so that absolute template abundance could be estimated from read counts. The immunoSEQ assay was used to amplify TCRbeta CDR3 regions from genomic DNA with bias-controlled V and J gene primers. Sequencing of rearranged TCRbeta segments was performed at approximately 20X coverage. In the paper's pipeline: Clustering was used to correct sequencing errors, and CDR3s were annotated against IMGT so that V, D and J genes could be assigned. Downstream analyses used only productive TCRbeta rearrangements and left out out-of-frame or stop-codon sequences. Clonality was computed as one minus Shannon entropy normalized by the log of the number of unique productive sequences. Clones differing between time points or between blood and tumor were identified using Fisher's exact test with Benjamini-Hochberg correction, with an adjusted p below 0.01 applied as the threshold. TCRdb stores this immuneACCESS table with in-frame sequences only. Part of the clones is absent; in the studies checked, under half of the shortfall reflects unresolved V genes, and no reason is known for the rest. That table furnishes V, J and clone size, whereas the DNA furnished D and trimming. The sample table records 15,000 to 20,000 clones; 75% to 90% of these occur just once. Of the sample, approximately 12% falls within the top ten clones.

CDR1 and CDR2 were assigned from the germline V gene as SGHRS and YFSETQ. V is shortened by 0 bases, J by 1 base, and the region joining them spans 16 bases. The CDR3 numbers 17 residues from cysteine through phenylalanine. Only the CDR3 portion is preserved as DNA: 51 bases, with reading frame beginning at the first base. A note on this clone: The clone's antigen remains unknown. Base qualities were left out, and no much larger clone turns up one base away.

In light of the paper, this sample's time point label describes: pretreatment peripheral blood. The cohort comprised 25 to 30 patients with locally advanced or metastatic urothelial carcinoma treated at Memorial Sloan Kettering on a trial protocol. Peripheral blood mononuclear cells were collected pretreatment and during treatment, with between 1 and 8 total time points per patient. The Qiagen DNeasy Blood extraction kit was used to purify genomic DNA from total PBMCs and from tumor samples. PBMCs were collected pretreatment and during treatment and were isolated and stored as previously described.

The sequence joins TRBV5-1 to TRBJ1-1; matching of 6 bases hints at TRBD1 as the D gene. Sequencing was performed on PBMCs, taken around atezolizumab (anti-PD-L1) treatment. This clonotype originated in a man aged 65 to 85 with urothelial cancer. The CDR3 region reads CASSLEGGQGKNTEAFF. The nucleotides read TGCGCCAGCAGCTTGGAAGGTGGCCAGGGGAAGAACACTGAAGCTTTCTTT.